The 3 T cell receptor beta chains in this list originate from one sample, sequenced in a study of blood T cell repertoires in COVID-19 (dated by TCRdb to between 2020 and 2021). The library came from the immunoSEQ multiplex PCR assay. In its TCRdb copy, this immuneACCESS table keeps in-frame sequences only and misses some clones. Where compared with another copy, unresolved V genes explain less than half of these, and the others have no known cause. The sample includes some 270,000 clones, with roughly 84% observed a single time. The biggest ten clones account for about 3.4% of the sample. The sequenced sample consisted of PBMCs or T cells enriched from blood (not recorded which). These receptors were taken from a man aged 50 to 60 who had recovered from COVID-19.

This clone was seen ten or more times. The rearrangement links TRBV28 to TRBJ2-7; TRBD1 might be the D (6 bases). Germline values: CDR1 MDHEN, CDR2 SYDVKM. V was trimmed by 6 bases and J by 4 bases, leaving 22 bases between them. This CDR3 region has 16 residues. This CDR3 is CASRTGRLQTPYEQYF. DNA for the CDR3: TGTGCCAGCAGAACAGGGAGACTCCAAACCCCATACGAGCAGTACTTC. The complete variable domain, with remaining parts taken from reference TRBV28 and TRBJ2-7, reads DVKVTQSSRYLVKRTGEKVFLECVQDMDHENMFWYRQDPGLGLRLIYFSYDVKMKEKGDIPEGYSVSREKKERFSLILESASTNQTSMYLCASRTGRLQTPYEQYFGPGTRLTVT.

This clone has a single count. This rearrangement joins TRBV6-2 or TRBV6-3 to TRBJ1-2; D possibly corresponds to TRBD1 (5 bases). Trimming cost V 0 bases and J 4 bases, with 9 bases left between them. This CDR3 comprises 14 residues. The V gene's germline CDR1 is MNHEY and CDR2 SVGEGT. The CDR3 sequence is CASSYSREGYGYTF. CDR3 DNA: TGTGCCAGCAGTTACTCCAGGGAGGGCTATGGCTACACCTTC.

The V and J genes are TRBV28 and TRBJ2-3, with TRBD1 identical over 7 bases. The CDR3 has 14 residues. Unmatched junction bases numbered 5, after V lost 6 bases and J lost 2 bases. CDR1 is MDHEN, CDR2 SYDVKM, per germline. The CDR3 DNA reads TGTGCCAGCAGCCAGGGACAGCTCACAGATACGCAGTATTTT. Translating gives CASSQGQLTDTQYF.